This T cell receptor beta chain appears in the sequencing data of a study of cytomegalovirus exposure and HLA in healthy donors. Study-wide results and caveats: In an earlier analysis, most TCR beta V segments were productive about 87% or about 30% of the time. The investigators catalogued 150 to 200 TCR beta chains as cytomegalovirus-associated.

Trimming removed 3 bases at V and 1 base at J, with 3 bases between. Looked up from germline, CDR1 is LNHDA and CDR2 is SQIVND (reference sequence). The CDR3 has 12 amino acids. Primers: 60 Vbeta forward and 13 Jbeta reverse. Sequenced by immunoSEQ multiplex PCR; TCRdb stores in-frame clones only, minus some. The data contain about 120,000 clones, 70% to 75% of them singletons. Concerning this clone: Its antigen is unidentified.

The gene calls are TRBV19 and TRBJ1-1; D gene unclear. The specimen sequenced was PBMCs. The receptor comes from a woman younger than 30 in good health and CMV-seronegative. As DNA, the CDR3 is TGTGCCAGTAGTATCGGGAACACTGAAGCTTTCTTT. Protein product: CASSIGNTEAFF.